The sequence of this T cell receptor (beta chain) was determined in a study of blood T cell repertoires in COVID-19. Trimming stripped 4 bases from V and 3 bases from J, with 15 bases between. The CDR3 has 15 residues. In germline, CDR1 is SGDLS, CDR2 YYNGEE. Cohorts were based on clinical histories the participants reported. Sequenced by immunoSEQ multiplex PCR; TCRdb stores in-frame clones only, minus some. This table holds 140,000 to 150,000 clones, about 85% found once. The sample comprised PBMCs or T cells enriched from blood (not recorded which). The TCR sequence derives from a middle-aged woman who had been exposed to COVID-19. The chain has TRBV9 and TRBJ2-3; a possible D gene is TRBD2 (5 bases). CDR3 bases: TGTGCCAGCAGCCCAGGACTCCGAGGAACAGATACGCAGTATTTT. This codes for CASSPGLRGTDTQYF. Drawing the rest from reference TRBV9 and TRBJ2-3, the complete variable domain is DSGVTQTPKHLITATGQRVTLRCSPRSGDLSVYWYQQSLDQGLQFLIQYYNGEERAKGNILERFSAQQFPDLHSELNLSSLELGDSALYFCASSPGLRGTDTQYFGPGTRLTVL.